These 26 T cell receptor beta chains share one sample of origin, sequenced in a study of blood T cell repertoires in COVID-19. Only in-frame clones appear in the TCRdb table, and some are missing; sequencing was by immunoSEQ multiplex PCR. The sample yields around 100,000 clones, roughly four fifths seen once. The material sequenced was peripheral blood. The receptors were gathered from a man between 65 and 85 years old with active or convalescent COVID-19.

CDR3 sequence: CASSPDRLGATEAFF. For the CDR3, the DNA is TGCGCCAGCAGCCCTGACAGGTTAGGGGCCACTGAAGCTTTCTTT. The genes are TRBV5-1 and TRBJ1-1, with D possibly being TRBD1 (6 bases). The V gene lost 4 bases and the J gene lost 4 bases, with 17 bases spanning the gap. This CDR3 contains 15 residues. CDR1 and CDR2 (germline): SGHRS, YFSETQ.

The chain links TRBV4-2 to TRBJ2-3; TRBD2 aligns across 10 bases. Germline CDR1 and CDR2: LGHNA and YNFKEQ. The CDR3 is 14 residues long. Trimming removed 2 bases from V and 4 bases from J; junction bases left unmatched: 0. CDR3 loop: CASSQLAGADTQYF. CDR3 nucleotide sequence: TGTGCCAGCAGCCAACTAGCGGGAGCAGATACGCAGTATTTT.

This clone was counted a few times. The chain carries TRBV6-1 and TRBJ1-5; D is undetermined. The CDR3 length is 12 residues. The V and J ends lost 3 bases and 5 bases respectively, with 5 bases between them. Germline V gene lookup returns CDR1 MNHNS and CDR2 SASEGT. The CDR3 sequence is CASSDSYQPQHF. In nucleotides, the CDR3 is TGTGCCAGCAGTGACAGTTATCAGCCCCAGCATTTT.

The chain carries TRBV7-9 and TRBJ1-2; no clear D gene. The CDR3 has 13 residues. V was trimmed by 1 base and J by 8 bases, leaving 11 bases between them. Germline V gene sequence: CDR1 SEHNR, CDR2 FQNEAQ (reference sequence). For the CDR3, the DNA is TGTGCCAGCAGCTTAGGGCGGTCTATGGGCTACACCTTC. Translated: CASSLGRSMGYTF.

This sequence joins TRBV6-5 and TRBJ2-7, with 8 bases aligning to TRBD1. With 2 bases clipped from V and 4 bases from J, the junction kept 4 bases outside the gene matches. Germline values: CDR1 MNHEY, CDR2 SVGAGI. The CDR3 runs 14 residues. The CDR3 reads CASSYDRDRYEQYF. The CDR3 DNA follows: TGTGCCAGCAGTTACGACAGGGACAGGTACGAGCAGTACTTC.

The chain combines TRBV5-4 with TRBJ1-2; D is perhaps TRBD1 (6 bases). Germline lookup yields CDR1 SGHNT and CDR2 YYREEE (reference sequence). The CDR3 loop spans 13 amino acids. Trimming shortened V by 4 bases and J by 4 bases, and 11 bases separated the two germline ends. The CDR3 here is CASSEQGTYGYTF. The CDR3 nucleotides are TGTGCCAGCAGCGAACAGGGAACCTATGGCTACACCTTC.

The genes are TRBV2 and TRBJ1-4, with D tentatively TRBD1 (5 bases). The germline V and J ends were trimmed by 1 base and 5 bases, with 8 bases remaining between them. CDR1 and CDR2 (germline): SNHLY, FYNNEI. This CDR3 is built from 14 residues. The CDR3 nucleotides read TGTGCCAGCAGTGAAGAACAGGAAAATGAAAAACTGTTTTTT. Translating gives CASSEEQENEKLFF.

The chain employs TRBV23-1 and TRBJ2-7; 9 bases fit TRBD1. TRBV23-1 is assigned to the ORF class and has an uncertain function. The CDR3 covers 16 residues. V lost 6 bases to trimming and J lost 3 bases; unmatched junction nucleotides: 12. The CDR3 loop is CASSRYLQGASYEQYF. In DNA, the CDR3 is TGCGCCAGCAGCCGCTATTTACAGGGGGCAAGCTACGAGCAGTACTTC.

CDR3 DNA sequence: TGTGCCAGCAGCGACCCCGGGACAATGGGTTCGGCTTTCTTT. Translation: CASSDPGTMGSAFF. V and J are TRBV7-9 and TRBJ1-1; possible D gene TRBD1, 6 bases. The length of the CDR3 is 14 residues. V was shortened by 5 bases and J by 11 bases, with 21 bases between the two germline ends. From germline, CDR1 is SEHNR and CDR2 FQNEAQ (reference sequence).

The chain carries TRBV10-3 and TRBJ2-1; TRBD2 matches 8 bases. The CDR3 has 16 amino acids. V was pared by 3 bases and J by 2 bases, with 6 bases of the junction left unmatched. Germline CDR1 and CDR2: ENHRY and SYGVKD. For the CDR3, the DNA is TGTGCCATCAGTGACGGCGGGAGGAAAACCTACAATGAGCAGTTCTTC. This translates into CAISDGGRKTYNEQFF.

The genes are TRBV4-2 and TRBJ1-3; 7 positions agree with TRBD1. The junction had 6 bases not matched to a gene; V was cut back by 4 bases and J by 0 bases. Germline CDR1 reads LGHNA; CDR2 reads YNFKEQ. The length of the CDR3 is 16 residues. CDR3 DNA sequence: TGTGCCAGCAGCCTACCCGGGACAGACTCTGGAAACACCATATATTTT. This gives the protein CASSLPGTDSGNTIYF.

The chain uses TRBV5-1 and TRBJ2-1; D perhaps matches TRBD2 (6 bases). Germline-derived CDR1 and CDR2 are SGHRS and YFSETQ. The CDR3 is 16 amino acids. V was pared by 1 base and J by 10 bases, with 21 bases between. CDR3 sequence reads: CASSLLATRILGEQFF. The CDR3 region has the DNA TGCGCCAGCAGCTTGCTCGCGACTAGAATCCTCGGGGAGCAGTTCTTC.

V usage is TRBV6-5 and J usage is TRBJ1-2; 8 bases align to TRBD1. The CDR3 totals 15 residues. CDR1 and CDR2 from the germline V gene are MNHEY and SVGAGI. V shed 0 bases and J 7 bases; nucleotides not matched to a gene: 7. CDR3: CASSYSGDRSSGYTF. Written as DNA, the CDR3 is TGTGCCAGCAGTTACTCGGGGGACAGGTCTTCTGGCTACACCTTC.

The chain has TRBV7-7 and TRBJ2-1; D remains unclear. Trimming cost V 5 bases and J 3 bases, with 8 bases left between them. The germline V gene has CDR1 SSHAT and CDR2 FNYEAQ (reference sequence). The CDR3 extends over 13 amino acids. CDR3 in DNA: TGTGCCAGCAGCGCCCGACTCTACAATGAGCAGTTCTTC. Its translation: CASSARLYNEQFF.

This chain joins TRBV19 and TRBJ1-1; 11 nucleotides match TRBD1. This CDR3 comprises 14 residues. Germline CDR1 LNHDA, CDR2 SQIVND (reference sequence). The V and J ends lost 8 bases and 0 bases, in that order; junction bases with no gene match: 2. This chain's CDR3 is CASRTGGMNTEAFF. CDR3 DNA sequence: TGTGCCAGTCGGACAGGGGGCATGAACACTGAAGCTTTCTTT.

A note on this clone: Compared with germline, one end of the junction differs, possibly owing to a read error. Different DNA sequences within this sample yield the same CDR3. CDR3 coding DNA: TGCGCCAGCAGCTTCAACGGGGCAGGGGGCACAGATACACAGTATTTT. Translation gives CASSFNGAGGTDTQYF. This chain links TRBV5-1 with TRBJ2-3, with 8 bases aligning to TRBD1. The CDR3 loop spans 16 amino acids. Germline V gene lookup returns CDR1 SGHRS and CDR2 YFSETQ. Complete variable domain (other parts from reference TRBV5-1 and TRBJ2-3): KAGVTQTPRYLIKTRGQQVTLSCSPISGHRSVSWYQQTPGQGLQFLFEYFSETQRNKGNFPGRFSGRQFSNSRSEMNVSTLELGDSALYLCASSFNGAGGTDTQYFGPGTRLTVL.

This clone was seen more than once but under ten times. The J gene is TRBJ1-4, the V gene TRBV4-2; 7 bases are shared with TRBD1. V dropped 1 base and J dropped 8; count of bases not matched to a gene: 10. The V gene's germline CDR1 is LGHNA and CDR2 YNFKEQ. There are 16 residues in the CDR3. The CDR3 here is CASSQGYSGTVEKLFF. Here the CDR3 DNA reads TGTGCCAGCAGCCAAGGCTATTCCGGGACAGTCGAAAAACTGTTTTTT.

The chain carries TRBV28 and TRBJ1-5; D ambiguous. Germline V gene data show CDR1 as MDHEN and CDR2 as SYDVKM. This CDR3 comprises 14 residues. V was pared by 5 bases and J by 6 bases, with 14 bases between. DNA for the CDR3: TGTGCCAGCAGTCGTACCTGGGCGGGTCAGCCCCAGCATTTT. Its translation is CASSRTWAGQPQHF.

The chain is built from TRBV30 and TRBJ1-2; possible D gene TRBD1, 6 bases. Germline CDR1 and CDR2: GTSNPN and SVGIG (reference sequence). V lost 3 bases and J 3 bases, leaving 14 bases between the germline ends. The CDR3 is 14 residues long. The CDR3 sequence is CAWRLQGSDYGYTF. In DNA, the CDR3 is TGTGCCTGGAGGTTACAGGGAAGTGACTATGGCTACACCTTC.

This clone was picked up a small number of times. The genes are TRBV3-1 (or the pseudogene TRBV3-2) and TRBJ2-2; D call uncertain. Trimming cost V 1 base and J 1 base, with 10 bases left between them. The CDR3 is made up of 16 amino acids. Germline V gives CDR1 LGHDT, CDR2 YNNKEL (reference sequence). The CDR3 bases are TGTGCCAGCAGCCAAGTCGAGAGTAGGAACACCGGGGAGCTGTTTTTT. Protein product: CASSQVESRNTGELFF.

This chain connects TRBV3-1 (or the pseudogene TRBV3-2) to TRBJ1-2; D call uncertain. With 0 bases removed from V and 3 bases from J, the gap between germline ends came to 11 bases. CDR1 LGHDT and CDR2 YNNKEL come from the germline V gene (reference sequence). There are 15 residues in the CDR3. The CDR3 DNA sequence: TGTGCCAGCAGCCAAGAGGAGGGAATGCACTATGGCTACACCTTC. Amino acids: CASSQEEGMHYGYTF.

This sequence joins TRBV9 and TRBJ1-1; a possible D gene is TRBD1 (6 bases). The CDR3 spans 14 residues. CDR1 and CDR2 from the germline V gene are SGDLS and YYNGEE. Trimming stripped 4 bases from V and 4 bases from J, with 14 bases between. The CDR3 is CASSTNREGTEAFF. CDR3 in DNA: TGTGCCAGCAGCACCAACAGGGAGGGCACTGAAGCTTTCTTT.

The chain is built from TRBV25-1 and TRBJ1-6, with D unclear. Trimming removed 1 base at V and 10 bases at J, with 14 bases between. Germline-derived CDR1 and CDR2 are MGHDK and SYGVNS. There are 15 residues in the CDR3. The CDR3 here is CASSESTTGRSPLHF. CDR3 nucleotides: TGTGCCAGCAGTGAATCGACAACCGGGAGGTCACCCCTCCACTTT. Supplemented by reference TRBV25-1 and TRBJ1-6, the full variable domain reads EADIYQTPRYLVIGTGKKITLECSQTMGHDKMYWYQQDPGMELHLIHYSYGVNSTEKGDLSSESTVSRIRTEHFPLTLESARPSHTSQYLCASSESTTGRSPLHFGNGTRLTVT.

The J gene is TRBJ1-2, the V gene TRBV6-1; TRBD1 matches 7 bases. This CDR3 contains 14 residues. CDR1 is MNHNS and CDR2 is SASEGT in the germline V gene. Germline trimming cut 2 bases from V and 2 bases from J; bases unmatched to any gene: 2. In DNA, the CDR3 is TGTGCCAGCAGTGAAATGGGACAGAACTATGGCTACACCTTC. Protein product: CASSEMGQNYGYTF.

The CDR3 bases are TGTGCCAGCAGTTTATCGAGGAACGAGCAGTACTTC. It is translated as CASSLSRNEQYF. The chain uses TRBV27 and TRBJ2-7; D not resolved. The CDR3 sequence is 12 residues long. Trimming took 0 bases from V and 5 from J, leaving 5 bases between them. The germline V gene encodes CDR1 MNHEY and CDR2 SMNVEV (reference sequence).

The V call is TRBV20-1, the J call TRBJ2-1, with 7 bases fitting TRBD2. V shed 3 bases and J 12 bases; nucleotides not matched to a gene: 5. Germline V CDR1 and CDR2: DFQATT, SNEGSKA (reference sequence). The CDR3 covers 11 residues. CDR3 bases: TGCAGTGCTAGTATGGGGGGGGTGCAGTTCTTC. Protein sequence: CSASMGGVQFF.